The subject of this entry is one T cell receptor beta chain. The Seattle patients joined while their infection was active and were tracked longitudinally afterward. This specimen belongs to a study of blood T cell repertoires in COVID-19. Measured with immunoSEQ multiplex PCR; TCRdb has only the in-frame clones, and not every one. The top ten hold approximately 12% of the sample, which has hundreds of thousands of clones, 70% to 90% seen once. The TCR originated in a woman aged 45-65 years with COVID-19, enrolled during active disease. The sequenced sample was peripheral blood.

CDR3 residues: CASRKSGTPYGYTF. In DNA, the CDR3 is TGTGCCAGTAGGAAATCCGGGACACCATATGGCTACACCTTC. The chain carries TRBV19 and TRBJ1-2; the D gene is possibly TRBD1 (6 bases). CDR1 is LNHDA, CDR2 SQIVND, per germline (reference sequence). Trimming removed 6 bases from V and 5 bases from J, with 16 bases in between. This CDR3 has 14 residues.